One sample yielded the 28 T cell receptor beta chains listed below, sequenced in a study of T cell responses to AZD1222 COVID-19 vaccine. TCRdb's copy holds only in-frame clones and misses some; the assay was immunoSEQ multiplex PCR. The table lists 120,000 or so clones, 65% to 90% of them singletons. The specimen comprised peripheral blood, sampled 28 days after the second AZD1222 dose. The receptors shown here come from an adult who received the AZD1222 COVID-19 vaccine.

The chain links TRBV12-2 to TRBJ1-1. TRBV12-2 is a recognized pseudogene. The CDR3 spans 13 residues. CDR3 sequence (DNA): TGTGCAAGTCGCTTAGTGGTCTACACTGAAGCTTTCTTT. Translated: CASRLVVYTEAFF.

The V gene is TRBV20-1, the J gene TRBJ2-7; D unclear. CDR1 and CDR2 (germline): DFQATT, SNEGSKA (reference sequence). The ends were cut back, 7 bases at V and 4 bases at J, with 8 bases in the middle. This CDR3 is 10 amino acids long. Here the CDR3 reads CSVVEYEQYF. CDR3 bases: TGCAGTGTGGTGGAGTACGAGCAGTACTTC.

The rearrangement uses TRBV9 and TRBJ1-1; TRBD1 aligns across 8 bases. The CDR3 has 14 residues. CDR1 and CDR2 (germline): SGDLS, YYNGEE. The V and J ends lost 4 bases and 5 bases, in that order; junction bases with no gene match: 7. CDR3 sequence: CASSPGGRRTEAFF. CDR3 coding DNA: TGTGCCAGCAGCCCAGGGGGCCGGAGGACTGAAGCTTTCTTT. Complete variable domain (other parts from reference TRBV9 and TRBJ1-1): DSGVTQTPKHLITATGQRVTLRCSPRSGDLSVYWYQQSLDQGLQFLIQYYNGEERAKGNILERFSAQQFPDLHSELNLSSLELGDSALYFCASSPGGRRTEAFFGQGTRLTVV.

This clone is categorized as medium-sized. V and J are TRBV11-3 and TRBJ2-1, with 9 bases that match TRBD2. Trimming took 6 bases from V and 6 from J; bases not matched to a gene: 9. The CDR3 covers 15 residues. Germline V gene lookup returns CDR1 SGHNT and CDR2 YENEEA. The DNA of the CDR3 is TGTGCCAGCAGTCTCCAGGGACTAGCTGTCAATGAGCAGTTCTTC. As protein: CASSLQGLAVNEQFF.

The rearrangement links TRBV6-2 or TRBV6-3 to TRBJ2-2; D is possibly TRBD2 (7 bases). This CDR3 contains 16 residues. Germline CDR1 is MNHEY and CDR2 is SVGEGT. V lost 1 base to trimming and J lost 4 bases, with 13 bases between them. The CDR3: CASSYLGGAGTGELFF. The CDR3 bases are TGTGCCAGCAGTTACTTAGGGGGGGCAGGCACCGGGGAGCTGTTTTTT.

The chain joins TRBV2 to TRBJ1-6, with a weak D call TRBD1 (5 bases). Trimming left V 6 bases short and J 14 bases short, with 17 bases between. This CDR3 has 13 residues. The germline V gene encodes CDR1 SNHLY and CDR2 FYNNEI. CDR3 residues: CASSDLMGVTLHF. In DNA form, the CDR3 reads TGTGCCAGCAGCGACTTGATGGGGGTCACCCTCCACTTT.

V usage is TRBV7-2 and J usage is TRBJ2-5, with TRBD2 matching over 8 bases. This CDR3 spans 18 amino acids. Unmatched junction bases numbered 11, after V lost 1 base and J lost 1 base. From germline, CDR1 is SGHTA and CDR2 FQGNSA. The CDR3 DNA sequence: TGTGCCAGCAGCTTAGAGCGGTGGGGCGGGGGGTCCCAAGAGACCCAGTACTTC. Residues: CASSLERWGGGSQETQYF.

The genes are TRBV18 and TRBJ1-6, with 7 bases that match TRBD1. CDR3 size: 16 residues. From germline, CDR1 is KGHSH and CDR2 LQKENI. V gave up 0 bases and J gave up 2 bases; unmatched junction bases: 1. CDR3 loop: CASSPPTGTYNSPLHF. As DNA, the CDR3 is TGTGCCAGCTCACCACCGACAGGGACCTATAATTCACCCCTCCACTTT.

The CDR3 bases are TGCGCCAGCAGTAGGTCCGGGGAGACCCAGTACTTC. Amino acid sequence: CASSRSGETQYF. The genes are TRBV10-1 and TRBJ2-5; D is unresolved. Between the trimmed V and J ends, which lost 5 bases and 5 bases, there was a span of 9 bases. The CDR3 is made up of 12 amino acids. CDR1 and CDR2 from the germline V gene are WNHNN and SYGVQD (reference sequence).

The genes are TRBV5-4 and TRBJ1-2; 8 nucleotides align to TRBD1. The CDR3 is 14 amino acids. Germline CDR1 SGHNT, CDR2 YYREEE (reference sequence). The V segment lost 1 base and the J segment 3 bases; nucleotides outside the gene matches: 2. Written as DNA, the CDR3 is TGTGCCAGCAGCTTGCAGGGGGCGGACTATGGCTACACCTTC. Its protein is CASSLQGADYGYTF.

The rearrangement links TRBV5-1 to TRBJ2-7, with 8 positions matching TRBD1. V shed 6 bases and J 6 bases; nucleotides not matched to a gene: 14. The CDR3 consists of 15 residues. From germline, CDR1 is SGHRS and CDR2 YFSETQ. CDR3 coding DNA: TGCGCCAGCACTATGTTGACATACGGACAGGGCGAGCAGTACTTC. It specifies CASTMLTYGQGEQYF.

With regard to this clone: Other DNA sequences in the same sample also yield this CDR3. The V and J genes are TRBV3-1 (or the pseudogene TRBV3-2) and TRBJ2-7; D not resolved. The length of the CDR3 is 11 residues. The germline V gene has CDR1 LGHDT and CDR2 YNNKEL (reference sequence). V lost 1 base, J lost 6 bases, and 4 bases lay in between. The DNA for the CDR3 is TGTGCCAGCAGCCAAGCGGGCGAGCAGTACTTC. The encoded protein is CASSQAGEQYF.

J is TRBJ2-5 and V is TRBV29-1; perhaps TRBD1 as D (6 bases). V lost 7 bases and J 4 bases, leaving 13 bases between the germline ends. Per the germline V gene, CDR1 is SQVTM and CDR2 is ANQGSEA. The CDR3 is 12 amino acids. The CDR3 DNA follows: TGCAGCGGCAGACAGGCTCCAGAGACCCAGTACTTC. This translates into CSGRQAPETQYF.

Points on this clone: Other DNA sequences in the same sample also yield this CDR3. The chain is built from TRBV5-1 and TRBJ2-7; 8 positions agree with TRBD2. J lost 7 bases, V lost 3 bases, and 3 bases had no gene match. Germline CDR1 and CDR2: SGHRS and YFSETQ. This CDR3 contains 12 residues. The CDR3 here is CASSSGGYEQYF. CDR3 sequence (DNA): TGCGCCAGCAGCTCGGGGGGGTATGAGCAGTACTTC. Drawing the rest from reference TRBV5-1 and TRBJ2-7, the complete variable domain is KAGVTQTPRYLIKTRGQQVTLSCSPISGHRSVSWYQQTPGQGLQFLFEYFSETQRNKGNFPGRFSGRQFSNSRSEMNVSTLELGDSALYLCASSSGGYEQYFGPGTRLTVT.

A note on this clone: One end of the junction is discordant with germline, which a read error may explain. The V and J genes are TRBV7-9 and TRBJ2-5; perhaps D is TRBD1 or TRBD2 (5 bases each). Looked up from germline, CDR1 is SEHNR and CDR2 is FQNEAQ (reference sequence). The CDR3 loop spans 13 amino acids. The CDR3 is CASSLDTSGTKYF. The DNA of the CDR3 is TGTGCCAGCAGCTTAGATACAAGTGGGACCAAGTACTTC.

The V and J genes are TRBV6-5 and TRBJ1-3; D may be TRBD1 (5 bases). The CDR3 extends over 12 amino acids. V lost 10 bases and J 5 bases, leaving 12 bases between the germline ends. CDR1 is MNHEY and CDR2 is SVGAGI in the germline V gene. The CDR3: CATSDTRNTIYF. CDR3 nucleotides: TGTGCCACCTCGGACACCAGAAACACCATATATTTT.

This clone has only one observation. The V call is TRBV28, the J call TRBJ1-6, with D possibly TRBD1 on 5 matching bases. V was shortened by 5 bases and J by 8 bases, with 16 bases between the two germline ends. CDR3 length equals 15 residues. CDR1 is MDHEN, CDR2 SYDVKM, per germline. The CDR3 spells CASSGGHLRDSPLHF. CDR3 DNA sequence: TGTGCCAGCAGTGGGGGTCACCTGAGGGATTCACCCCTCCACTTT.

This clone was counted a single time. This sequence joins TRBV19 and TRBJ1-1; 7 bases map to TRBD1. Germline V gives CDR1 LNHDA, CDR2 SQIVND (reference sequence). V was clipped by 4 bases and J by 2 bases; unmatched bases: 10. The CDR3 is 16 residues long. The DNA for the CDR3 is TGTGCCAGTAGTAAACCCTATGACAGGGTCAACACTGAAGCTTTCTTT. This sequence encodes CASSKPYDRVNTEAFF.

CDR3 DNA sequence: TGTGCCAGCAGCCAGGGGGTAGCCGGGACCCACAGACAGGATACGCAGTATTTT. Protein product: CASSQGVAGTHRQDTQYF. The chain carries TRBV3-1 (or the pseudogene TRBV3-2) and TRBJ2-3; D possibly matches TRBD1 or TRBD2 (5 bases each). The germline CDR1 and CDR2 sequences are LGHDT and YNNKEL (reference sequence). V lost 3 bases, J lost 6 bases, and 25 bases lay in between. The CDR3 extends over 18 amino acids.

In DNA form, the CDR3 reads TGTGCCAGCAGTCGGTTATCTGGAAACACCATATATTTT. Its protein is CASSRLSGNTIYF. V and J are TRBV12-3 or TRBV12-4 and TRBJ1-3; D not certain. CDR3 length: 13 residues. V was trimmed by 5 bases and J by 1 base, leaving 6 bases between them.

This chain links TRBV5-1 with TRBJ1-1; 7 bases are shared with TRBD1. The junction had 2 bases not matched to a gene; V was cut back by 0 bases and J by 6 bases. The CDR3 runs to 13 residues. In germline, CDR1 is SGHRS, CDR2 YFSETQ. The CDR3 region is CASSLGQGSEAFF. CDR3 sequence (DNA): TGCGCCAGCAGCTTGGGACAGGGCTCTGAAGCTTTCTTT.

This chain joins TRBV5-1 and TRBJ2-7, with 8 positions matching TRBD2. V trimming: 0 bases; J trimming: 7 bases; junction bases outside the gene matches: 9. Germline V CDR1 and CDR2: SGHRS, YFSETQ. This CDR3 is built from 15 residues. The CDR3 reads CASSLGTAGESEQYF. The CDR3 DNA reads as TGCGCCAGCAGCTTGGGTACAGCGGGGGAGAGTGAGCAGTACTTC.

The J gene is TRBJ1-1, the V gene TRBV27, with D perhaps TRBD1 (6 bases). Germline V gene data show CDR1 as MNHEY and CDR2 as SMNVEV (reference sequence). CDR3 length equals 13 residues. The ends were cut back, 8 bases at V and 0 bases at J, with 10 bases in the middle. For the CDR3, the DNA is TGTGCCAGCGGAGGGGGGATGAACACTGAAGCTTTCTTT. This translates into CASGGGMNTEAFF.

This clone showed up just a few times. This chain joins TRBV7-3 and TRBJ1-1; D gene uncertain. The V gene lost 5 bases and the J gene lost 3 bases, with 13 bases spanning the gap. This CDR3 region has 14 residues. Germline-derived CDR1 and CDR2 are SGHTA and FQGTGA. DNA for the CDR3: TGTGCCAGCAGCATCTCCCCCGGGGACACTGAAGCTTTCTTT. This gives the protein CASSISPGDTEAFF.

The chain joins TRBV28 to TRBJ2-7, with D perhaps TRBD2 (5 bases). The CDR3 spans 14 residues. Trimming left V 7 bases short and J 0 bases short, with 13 bases between. Germline V gene data show CDR1 as MDHEN and CDR2 as SYDVKM. The CDR3 sequence is CASTPGEYSYEQYF. DNA of the CDR3: TGTGCCAGCACCCCCGGGGAGTACTCCTACGAGCAGTACTTC.

J is TRBJ1-1 and V is TRBV10-3; TRBD1 agrees at 7 bases. CDR1 is ENHRY, CDR2 SYGVKD, per germline. The CDR3 is 14 amino acids. J gave up 3 bases and V 4 bases, and 5 bases lay outside the gene matches. The CDR3 nucleotides read TGTGCCATCAGTGGTCGGACAGGCCACACTGAAGCTTTCTTT. Protein: CAISGRTGHTEAFF.

V is TRBV5-1 and J is TRBJ1-2; D gene ambiguous. V lost 4 bases to trimming and J lost 5 bases, with 15 bases between them. Germline CDR1 SGHRS, CDR2 YFSETQ. This CDR3 region has 14 residues. The CDR3 sequence is CASSNPPVIYGYTF. CDR3 in DNA: TGCGCCAGCAGCAATCCCCCGGTTATATATGGCTACACCTTC.

The chain employs TRBV5-1 and TRBJ2-3; maybe TRBD1 (6 bases). The germline V gene encodes CDR1 SGHRS and CDR2 YFSETQ. The V end was cut by 5 bases, the J end by 1 base, with 14 bases between. The CDR3 sequence is 15 residues long. CDR3 sequence reads: CASSPGQSGTDTQYF. Written as DNA, the CDR3 is TGCGCCAGCAGTCCGGGACAATCGGGCACAGATACGCAGTATTTT.